The 13 T cell receptor beta chains given below trace back to one sample, sequenced in a study of cytomegalovirus exposure and HLA in healthy donors. The PCR made use of 60 Vbeta and 13 Jbeta primers. Assay: immunoSEQ multiplex PCR; the TCRdb copy retains only in-frame clones and omits some. The sample holds more than 100,000 clones, more than 60% seen once. Sequencing was carried out using PBMCs. All receptors derive from a woman in her forties in good health and CMV-seronegative.

The rearrangement links TRBV6-6 to TRBJ1-3, with D tentatively TRBD1 (5 bases). Trimming cost V 6 bases and J 0 bases, with 15 bases left between them. Germline V gene lookup returns CDR1 MNHNY and CDR2 SVGAGI (reference sequence). This CDR3 comprises 16 residues. For the CDR3, the DNA is TGTGCCAGCAGCGCACCGGGGGAAGTCTCTGGAAACACCATATATTTT. Its translation is CASSAPGEVSGNTIYF.

Worth noting for this clone: The same CDR3 can be traced to other DNA sequences in this sample. This chain connects TRBV7-2 to TRBJ1-1, with TRBD1 matching over 8 bases. V shed 1 base, J shed 1 base, and the junction held 2 bases outside the gene matches. CDR1 and CDR2 (germline): SGHTA, FQGNSA. CDR3 length: 15 residues. The CDR3 DNA reads as TGTGCCAGCAGCTTAGGGGACAGGAGGAACACTGAAGCTTTCTTT. Translation gives CASSLGDRRNTEAFF.

The CDR3 DNA sequence: TGTGCCAGCAGTGCCCCGGGGGGCACCCCGGGGACCCAGTACTTC. Amino acids: CASSAPGGTPGTQYF. The V and J genes are TRBV6-1 and TRBJ2-5; possibly TRBD2 for D (7 bases). Between the trimmed V and J ends, which lost 4 bases and 7 bases, there was a span of 19 bases. Germline V gives CDR1 MNHNS, CDR2 SASEGT. The CDR3 sequence is 15 residues long.

This clone was counted once. The rearrangement links TRBV6-5 to TRBJ2-7, with a possible D match to TRBD1 (5 bases). This CDR3 region has 13 residues. Trimming took 4 bases from V and 1 from J, leaving 8 bases between them. Germline V gene lookup returns CDR1 MNHEY and CDR2 SVGAGI. The DNA for the CDR3 is TGTGCCAGCAGTTTGACAGATTCCTACGAGCAGTACTTC. This translates into CASSLTDSYEQYF.

V gene TRBV7-9 combines with J gene TRBJ2-3; 12 nucleotides match TRBD2. The V gene end was trimmed by 3 bases and the J gene end by 5 bases; junction bases not matched to a gene: 3. CDR1 is SEHNR, CDR2 FQNEAQ, per germline (reference sequence). The CDR3 length is 15 residues. The CDR3 here is CASSFRLAGEDTQYF. CDR3 sequence (DNA): TGTGCCAGCAGCTTCAGACTAGCGGGAGAAGATACGCAGTATTTT.

V and J are TRBV9 and TRBJ2-5; TRBD2 aligns across 13 bases. The V segment lost 3 bases and the J segment 3 bases; nucleotides outside the gene matches: 8. The length of the CDR3 is 17 residues. From germline, CDR1 is SGDLS and CDR2 YYNGEE. CDR3 sequence (DNA): TGTGCCAGCAGCGCCGCCGTGGGACTAGCGGGAAAAGAGACCCAGTACTTC. It encodes CASSAAVGLAGKETQYF.

The chain is built from TRBV2 and TRBJ2-3; weak D call: TRBD1 (6 bases). Germline V gene data show CDR1 as SNHLY and CDR2 as FYNNEI. The CDR3 runs 14 residues. Trimming pared 6 bases from V and 3 bases from J, leaving 13 bases between. CDR3 loop: CASSTGTYTDTQYF. CDR3 bases: TGTGCCAGCAGCACCGGGACATATACAGATACGCAGTATTTT.

The V call is TRBV20-1, the J call TRBJ2-7; a possible D gene is TRBD1 (6 bases). This CDR3 has 11 residues. Germline loops: CDR1 DFQATT, CDR2 SNEGSKA (reference sequence). Trimming took off 7 bases at V and 4 bases at J, with 11 bases between the two ends. The CDR3 DNA reads as TGCAGTGTCAGGGGTCGGTACGAGCAGTACTTC. Translated: CSVRGRYEQYF.

The chain carries TRBV2 and TRBJ2-1, with D possibly being TRBD2 (6 bases). Per germline, CDR1 SNHLY and CDR2 FYNNEI. Trimming removed 3 bases at V and 5 bases at J, with 11 bases between. This CDR3 contains 14 residues. In nucleotides, the CDR3 is TGTGCCAGCAGTGAGGCCTCTAGCGACAATGAGCAGTTCTTC. It yields the protein CASSEASSDNEQFF.

This CDR3 reads CASRVDRASTEAFF. CDR3 coding DNA: TGTGCCAGCAGGGTAGACAGGGCTAGCACTGAAGCTTTCTTT. The V gene is TRBV6-1, the J gene TRBJ1-1; 7 nucleotides agree with TRBD1. The junction had 8 bases not matched to a gene; V was cut back by 6 bases and J by 4 bases. The CDR3 loop spans 14 amino acids. The germline CDR1 and CDR2 sequences are MNHNS and SASEGT.

The chain uses TRBV9 and TRBJ2-5, with TRBD2 matching 10 bases. Germline V gene lookup returns CDR1 SGDLS and CDR2 YYNGEE. Unmatched junction bases numbered 11, after V lost 4 bases and J lost 2 bases. The CDR3 has 17 residues. For the CDR3, the DNA is TGTGCCAGCAGCCCCGGTGGGGCTAGCGGGGGACAAGAGACCCAGTACTTC. It encodes CASSPGGASGGQETQYF.

As for this clone: The same CDR3 also results from other DNA sequences found in this sample. The rearrangement joins TRBV28 to TRBJ1-2, with 7 bases that match TRBD1. CDR3 size: 16 residues. Per germline, CDR1 MDHEN and CDR2 SYDVKM. Germline trimming cut 6 bases from V and 4 bases from J; bases unmatched to any gene: 14. Here the CDR3 reads CASRRDSGYAIYGYTF. The CDR3 nucleotides are TGTGCCAGCAGAAGGGACAGCGGGTACGCCATCTATGGCTACACCTTC.

V is TRBV18 and J is TRBJ2-3; perhaps TRBD2 as D (6 bases). V lost 0 bases and J lost 6, with 7 bases in between. The CDR3 runs to 13 residues. CDR1 is KGHSH and CDR2 is LQKENI in the germline V gene. CDR3 residues: CASSPPAGDTQYF. The CDR3 DNA sequence: TGTGCCAGCTCACCACCCGCGGGGGATACGCAGTATTTT.